Shown below are 10 T cell receptor beta chains from a single sample sequenced in a study of cytomegalovirus exposure and HLA in healthy donors. It was with 60 Vbeta and 13 Jbeta primers that the PCR ran. Only in-frame clones appear in the TCRdb table, and some are missing; sequencing was by immunoSEQ multiplex PCR. The sample carries roughly 170,000 clones, 60% to 85% recorded once. Sequencing was performed on PBMCs. The receptors originated from a female donor in good health and CMV-seronegative.

The CDR3 is CASSEAFPGTLGWGNQPQHF. The DNA of the CDR3 is TGTGCCAGCAGTGAAGCATTTCCCGGGACTCTCGGGTGGGGCAATCAGCCCCAGCATTTT. The chain uses TRBV2 and TRBJ1-5, with D tentatively TRBD1 (5 bases). Per germline, CDR1 SNHLY and CDR2 FYNNEI. CDR3 size: 20 residues. Trimming pared 0 bases from V and 2 bases from J, leaving 23 bases between.

The chain carries TRBV27 and TRBJ1-2; D not resolved. Trimming took off 6 bases at V and 5 bases at J, with 16 bases between the two ends. There are 14 residues in the CDR3. CDR1 and CDR2 from the germline V gene are MNHEY and SMNVEV (reference sequence). CDR3 DNA sequence: TGTGCCAGCAGCCCCTTTCAGCGTGGGTATGGCTACACCTTC. This codes for CASSPFQRGYGYTF.

The CDR3, as DNA: TGTGCCATCAGACTTAGCGGGGGGAACAATGAGCAGTTCTTC. It encodes CAIRLSGGNNEQFF. The chain recombines TRBV10-3 with TRBJ2-1; 10 bases are shared with TRBD2. Germline trimming cut 6 bases from V and 5 bases from J; bases unmatched to any gene: 4. Germline V gives CDR1 ENHRY, CDR2 SYGVKD. The CDR3 loop spans 14 amino acids.

As concerns this clone: At one end the junction does not follow the germline gene, possibly because of a read error. The chain carries TRBV7-9 and TRBJ1-1, with D perhaps matching TRBD1 (6 bases). CDR1 SEHNR and CDR2 FQNEAQ come from the germline V gene (reference sequence). The CDR3 covers 14 residues. The CDR3 sequence is CSSSPKPGVTEAFF. Written as DNA, the CDR3 is TGTTCCAGCAGCCCCAAGCCAGGGGTCACTGAAGCTTTCTTT.

The chain joins TRBV6-5 to TRBJ1-3; perhaps TRBD1 as D (6 bases). The germline V gene has CDR1 MNHEY and CDR2 SVGAGI. Trimming stripped 0 bases from V and 3 bases from J, with 12 bases between. The CDR3 totals 16 residues. This chain's CDR3 is CASSYSKGGLGNTIYF. The CDR3, as DNA: TGTGCCAGCAGTTACTCGAAGGGGGGGCTTGGAAACACCATATATTTT.

The chain uses TRBV12-5 and TRBJ1-2, with D possibly matching TRBD1 (5 bases). V lost 1 base and J 0 bases, leaving 6 bases between the germline ends. The CDR3 covers 14 residues. Germline values: CDR1 LGHNT, CDR2 FRNRAP. For the CDR3, the DNA is TGTGCTAGTGGTTTGGGCAGGGCTAACTATGGCTACACCTTC. It translates to CASGLGRANYGYTF.

J is TRBJ2-7 and V is TRBV6-5; D gene uncertain. This CDR3 has 12 amino acids. Trimming shortened V by 10 bases and J by 4 bases, and 14 bases separated the two germline ends. Germline CDR1 and CDR2: MNHEY and SVGAGI. CDR3 in DNA: TGTGCCACTTACAGTGATTTATACGAGCAGTACTTC. Its protein product is CATYSDLYEQYF.

This clone has only a few counts. This rearrangement joins TRBV7-9 to TRBJ1-1, with D possibly being TRBD1 (5 bases). This CDR3 is 13 amino acids long. V shed 3 bases and J shed 8 bases, with 13 bases lying between them. Germline CDR1 is SEHNR and CDR2 is FQNEAQ (reference sequence). The CDR3 DNA reads as TGTGCCAGCAGCTTCCGGGGGGTGAAAGAAGCTTTCTTT. This sequence encodes CASSFRGVKEAFF.

DNA of the CDR3: TGCGCCAGCAGCTTGGGGCAAAACGAGCAGTACTTC. It encodes CASSLGQNEQYF. The rearrangement links TRBV5-1 to TRBJ2-7; D not certain. V was trimmed by 0 bases and J by 5 bases, leaving 6 bases between them. CDR3 length: 12 amino acids. Germline CDR1 is SGHRS and CDR2 is YFSETQ.

With regard to this clone: Different DNA sequences within this sample yield the same CDR3. V and J are TRBV28 and TRBJ2-7, with D perhaps TRBD2 (6 bases). Germline V gives CDR1 MDHEN, CDR2 SYDVKM. The CDR3 contains 16 residues. V lost 3 bases to trimming and J lost 2 bases, with 17 bases between them. CDR3 loop: CASSFTRLAGTYEQYF. CDR3 DNA: TGTGCCAGCAGTTTCACGAGACTGGCGGGGACCTACGAGCAGTACTTC.